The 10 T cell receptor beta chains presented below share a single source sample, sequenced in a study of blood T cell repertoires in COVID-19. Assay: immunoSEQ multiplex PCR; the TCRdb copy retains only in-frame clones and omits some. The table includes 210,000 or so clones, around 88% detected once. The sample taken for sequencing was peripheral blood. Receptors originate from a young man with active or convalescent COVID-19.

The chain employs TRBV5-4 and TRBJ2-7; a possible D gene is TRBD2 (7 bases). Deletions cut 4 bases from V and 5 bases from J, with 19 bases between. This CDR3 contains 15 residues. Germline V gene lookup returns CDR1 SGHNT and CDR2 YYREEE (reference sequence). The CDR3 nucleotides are TGTGCCAGCAGCCCGGGGGGCAGGTTAGGCAACGAGCAGTACTTC. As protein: CASSPGGRLGNEQYF.

DNA of the CDR3: TGTGCCAGCAGTTACTCACAAACAGGATCCGGCTATGGCTACACCTTC. Protein product: CASSYSQTGSGYGYTF. This rearrangement joins TRBV6-5 to TRBJ1-2; D perhaps matches TRBD1 (5 bases). The CDR3 sequence is 16 residues long. Germline-derived CDR1 and CDR2 are MNHEY and SVGAGI. V dropped 0 bases and J dropped 4 bases, with 15 bases sitting between them.

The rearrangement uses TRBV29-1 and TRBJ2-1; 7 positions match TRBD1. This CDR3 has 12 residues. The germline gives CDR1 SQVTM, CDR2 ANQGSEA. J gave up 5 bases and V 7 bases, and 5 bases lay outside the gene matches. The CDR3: CSGDRVNNEQFF. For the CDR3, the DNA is TGCAGCGGTGACAGGGTAAACAATGAGCAGTTCTTC.

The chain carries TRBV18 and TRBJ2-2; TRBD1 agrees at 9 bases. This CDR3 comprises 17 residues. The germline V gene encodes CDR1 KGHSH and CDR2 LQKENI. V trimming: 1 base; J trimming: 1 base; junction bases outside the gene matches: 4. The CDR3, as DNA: TGTGCCAGCTCACCACTCGGGACAGGGATGAACACCGGGGAGCTGTTTTTT. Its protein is CASSPLGTGMNTGELFF.

Here the CDR3 reads CASSSVAGGILDEQFF. For the CDR3, the DNA is TGTGCCAGCAGCTCTGTAGCGGGAGGGATTTTGGATGAGCAGTTCTTC. The chain recombines TRBV5-6 with TRBJ2-1; TRBD2 matches 11 bases. Germline V gene lookup returns CDR1 SGHDT and CDR2 YYEEEE. The CDR3 sequence is 16 residues long. V was pared by 3 bases and J by 8 bases, with 10 bases of the junction left unmatched.

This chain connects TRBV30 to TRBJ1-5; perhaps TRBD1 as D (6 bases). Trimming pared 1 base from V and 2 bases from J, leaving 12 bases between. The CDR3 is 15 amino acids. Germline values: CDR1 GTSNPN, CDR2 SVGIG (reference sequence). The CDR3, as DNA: TGTGCCTGGAGTGCGCGGGGGCTAGGCAATCAGCCCCAGCATTTT. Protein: CAWSARGLGNQPQHF.

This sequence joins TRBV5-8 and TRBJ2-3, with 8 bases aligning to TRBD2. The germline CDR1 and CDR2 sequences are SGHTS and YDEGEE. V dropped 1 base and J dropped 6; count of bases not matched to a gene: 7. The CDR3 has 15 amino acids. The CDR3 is CASSLPGLGLDTQYF. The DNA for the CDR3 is TGTGCCAGCAGCTTGCCGGGACTAGGGCTGGATACGCAGTATTTT.

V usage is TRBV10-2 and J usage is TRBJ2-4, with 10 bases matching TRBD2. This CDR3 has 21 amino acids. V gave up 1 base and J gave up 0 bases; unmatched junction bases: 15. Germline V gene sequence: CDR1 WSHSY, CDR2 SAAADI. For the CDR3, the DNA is TGCGCCAGCAGTGAGTTGGCAGTACTAGCGGGGCTTCAAGTAGCCAAAAACATTCAGTACTTC. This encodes CASSELAVLAGLQVAKNIQYF.

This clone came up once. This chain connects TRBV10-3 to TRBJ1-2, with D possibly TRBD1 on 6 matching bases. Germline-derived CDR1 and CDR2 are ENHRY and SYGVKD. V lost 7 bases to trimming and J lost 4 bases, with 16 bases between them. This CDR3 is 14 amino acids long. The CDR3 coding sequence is TGTGCCATCACCGGGGGGCAGTACGGCTATGGCTACACCTTC. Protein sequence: CAITGGQYGYGYTF.

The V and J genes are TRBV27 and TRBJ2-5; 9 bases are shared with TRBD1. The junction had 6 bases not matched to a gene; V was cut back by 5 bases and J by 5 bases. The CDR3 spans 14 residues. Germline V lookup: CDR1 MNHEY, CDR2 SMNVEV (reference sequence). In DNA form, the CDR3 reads TGTGCCAGCAGTATCGGACAGGGGATTGAGACCCAGTACTTC. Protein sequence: CASSIGQGIETQYF.